This T cell receptor (beta chain) was observed in a study of breast tumors, draining lymph nodes, adjacent tissues. Whole-study results and caveats: Compared with lymph nodes, tumors were less diverse; compared with nontumor tissue, more.

Axillary draining lymph nodes of breast cancer patients supplied the node samples. As to this clonotype: The antigen is undetermined. One end of the junction fails to match germline, which may point to a read error.

TCRdb redid the calling of the multiplex PCR reads with MiXCR, one entry per CDR3 protein. The table includes about 220,000 distinct CDR3 sequences, 30% to 35% detected once. Germline lookup yields CDR1 MGHRA and CDR2 YSYEKL. The CDR3 is 14 amino acids. The rearrangement uses TRBV4-1 and TRBJ2-7; D possibly corresponds to TRBD2 (5 bases). The clonotype comes from a female donor with breast cancer. Some clones in this sample may be carry-over from other donors' samples. The sequenced sample consisted of axillary lymph node tissue. The CDR3 loop is CASGQNVGVYEQYF. DNA of the CDR3: TGCGCCAGCGGCCAGAATGTGGGAGTTTACGAGCAGTACTTC.